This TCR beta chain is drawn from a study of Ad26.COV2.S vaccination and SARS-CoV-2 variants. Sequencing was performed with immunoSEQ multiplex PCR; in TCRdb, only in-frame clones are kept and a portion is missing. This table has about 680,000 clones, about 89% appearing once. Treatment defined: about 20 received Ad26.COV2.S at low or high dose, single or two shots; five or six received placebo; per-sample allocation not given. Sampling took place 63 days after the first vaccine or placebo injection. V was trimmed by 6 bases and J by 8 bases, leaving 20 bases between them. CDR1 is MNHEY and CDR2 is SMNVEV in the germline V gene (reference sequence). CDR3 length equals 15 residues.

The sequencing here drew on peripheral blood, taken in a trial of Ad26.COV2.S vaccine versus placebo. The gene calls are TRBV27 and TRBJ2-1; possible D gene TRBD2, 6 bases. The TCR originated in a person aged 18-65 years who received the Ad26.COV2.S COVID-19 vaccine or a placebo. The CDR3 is CASRIAEGQFDEQFF. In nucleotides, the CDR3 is TGTGCCAGCAGAATTGCGGAGGGCCAGTTCGATGAGCAGTTCTTC.